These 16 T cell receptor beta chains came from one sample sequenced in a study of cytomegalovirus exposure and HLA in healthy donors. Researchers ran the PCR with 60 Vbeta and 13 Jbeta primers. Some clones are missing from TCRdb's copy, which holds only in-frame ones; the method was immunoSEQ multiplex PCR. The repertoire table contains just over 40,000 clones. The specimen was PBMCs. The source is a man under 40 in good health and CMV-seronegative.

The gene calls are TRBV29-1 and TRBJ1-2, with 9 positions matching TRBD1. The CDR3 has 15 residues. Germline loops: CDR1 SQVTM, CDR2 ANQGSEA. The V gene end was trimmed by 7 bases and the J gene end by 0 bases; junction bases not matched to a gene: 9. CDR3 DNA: TGCAGCGCTAGGATCCGACAGGGGGCTAACTATGGCTACACCTTC. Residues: CSARIRQGANYGYTF.

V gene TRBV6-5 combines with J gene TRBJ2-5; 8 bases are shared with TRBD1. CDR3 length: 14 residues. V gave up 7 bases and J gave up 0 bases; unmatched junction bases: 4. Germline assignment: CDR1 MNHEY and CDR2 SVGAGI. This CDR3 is CASNRQGYQETQYF. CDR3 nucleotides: TGTGCCAGCAATCGACAGGGGTACCAAGAGACCCAGTACTTC.

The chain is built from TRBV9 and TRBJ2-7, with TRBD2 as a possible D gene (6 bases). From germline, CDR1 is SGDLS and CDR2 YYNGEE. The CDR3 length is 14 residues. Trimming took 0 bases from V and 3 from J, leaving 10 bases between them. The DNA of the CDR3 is TGTGCCAGCAGCGTAGATGGGGAGGACTACGAGCAGTACTTC. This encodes CASSVDGEDYEQYF. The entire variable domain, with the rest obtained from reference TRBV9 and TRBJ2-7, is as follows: DSGVTQTPKHLITATGQRVTLRCSPRSGDLSVYWYQQSLDQGLQFLIQYYNGEERAKGNILERFSAQQFPDLHSELNLSSLELGDSALYFCASSVDGEDYEQYFGPGTRLTVT.

The CDR3 bases are TGTGCCAGCAGTGACTCAAGGTCAGGGGGCGGCCTTGACTACACCTTC. Protein product: CASSDSRSGGGLDYTF. The chain carries TRBV6-4 and TRBJ1-2, with 8 nucleotides matching TRBD1. Germline V gene sequence: CDR1 MRHNA, CDR2 SNTAGT. With 0 bases clipped from V and 10 bases from J, the junction kept 13 bases outside the gene matches. The CDR3 consists of 16 residues.

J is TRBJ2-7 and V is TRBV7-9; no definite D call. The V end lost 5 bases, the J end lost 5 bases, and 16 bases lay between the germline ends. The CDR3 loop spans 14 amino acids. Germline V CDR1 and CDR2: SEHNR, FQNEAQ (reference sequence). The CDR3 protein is CASSQDGVLDEQYF. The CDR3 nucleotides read TGTGCCAGCAGCCAAGACGGAGTCCTGGACGAGCAGTACTTC.

The CDR3 coding sequence is TGTGCCAGCAGCTTAACATCAGGGAACGAGCAGTACTTC. As protein: CASSLTSGNEQYF. The chain joins TRBV7-3 to TRBJ2-7, with D maybe TRBD1 (5 bases). Trimming removed 0 bases at V and 5 bases at J, with 8 bases between. CDR1 is SGHTA and CDR2 is FQGTGA in the germline V gene. The CDR3 length is 13 residues.

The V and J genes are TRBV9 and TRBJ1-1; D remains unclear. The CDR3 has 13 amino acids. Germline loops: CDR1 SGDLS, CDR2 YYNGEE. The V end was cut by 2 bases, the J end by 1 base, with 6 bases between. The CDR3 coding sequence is TGTGCCAGCAGCGTGGAGGGGAACACTGAAGCTTTCTTT. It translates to CASSVEGNTEAFF.

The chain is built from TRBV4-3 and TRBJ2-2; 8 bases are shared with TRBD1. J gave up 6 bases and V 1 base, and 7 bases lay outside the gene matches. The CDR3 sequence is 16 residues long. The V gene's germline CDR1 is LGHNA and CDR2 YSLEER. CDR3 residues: CASSQGSGGFSGELFF. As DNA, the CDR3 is TGCGCCAGCAGCCAAGGGTCAGGGGGCTTCTCCGGGGAGCTGTTTTTT.

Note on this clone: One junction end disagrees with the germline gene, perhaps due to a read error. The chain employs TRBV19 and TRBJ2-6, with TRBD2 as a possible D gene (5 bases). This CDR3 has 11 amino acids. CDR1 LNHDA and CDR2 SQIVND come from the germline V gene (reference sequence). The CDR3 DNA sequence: TGTGCCAGTAGTATAGGGCACCGGACTTCTTTC. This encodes CASSIGHRTSF. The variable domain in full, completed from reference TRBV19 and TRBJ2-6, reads DGGITQSPKYLFRKEGQNVTLSCEQNLNHDAMYWYRQDPGQGLRLIYYSQIVNDFQKGDIAEGYSVSREKKESFPLTVTSAQKNPTAFYLCASSIGHRTSFGAGSRLTVL.

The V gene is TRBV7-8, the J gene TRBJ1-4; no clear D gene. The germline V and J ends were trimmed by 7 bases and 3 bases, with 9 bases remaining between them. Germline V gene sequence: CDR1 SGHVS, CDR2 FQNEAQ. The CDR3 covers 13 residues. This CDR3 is CASTYRPNEKLFF. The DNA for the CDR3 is TGTGCCAGCACATACAGACCTAATGAAAAACTGTTTTTT. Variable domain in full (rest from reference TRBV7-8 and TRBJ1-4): GAGVSQSPRYKVAKRGQDVALRCDPISGHVSLFWYQQALGQGPEFLTYFQNEAQLDKSGLPSDRFFAERPEGSVSTLKIQRTQQEDSAVYLCASTYRPNEKLFFGSGTQLSVL.

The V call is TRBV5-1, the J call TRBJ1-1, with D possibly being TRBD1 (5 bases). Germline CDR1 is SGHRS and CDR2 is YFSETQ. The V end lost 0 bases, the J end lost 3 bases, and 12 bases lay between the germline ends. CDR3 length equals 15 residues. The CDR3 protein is CASSLVAGHDTEAFF. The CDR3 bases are TGCGCCAGCAGCTTGGTCGCGGGGCACGACACTGAAGCTTTCTTT.

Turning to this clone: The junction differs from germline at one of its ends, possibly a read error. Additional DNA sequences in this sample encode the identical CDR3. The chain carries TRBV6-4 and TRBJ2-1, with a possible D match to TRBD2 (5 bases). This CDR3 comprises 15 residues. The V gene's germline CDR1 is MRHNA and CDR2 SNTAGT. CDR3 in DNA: TGTGCCAGCAGTGACTCGAGCGGCTCCGACAATGAGCAGTTCTTC. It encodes CASSDSSGSDNEQFF.

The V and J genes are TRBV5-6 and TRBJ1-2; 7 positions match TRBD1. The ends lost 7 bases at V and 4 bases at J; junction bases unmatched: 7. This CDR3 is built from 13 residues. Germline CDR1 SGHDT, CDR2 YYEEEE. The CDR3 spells CASGDSSPYGYTF. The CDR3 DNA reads TGTGCCAGCGGGGACAGTTCTCCCTATGGCTACACCTTC.

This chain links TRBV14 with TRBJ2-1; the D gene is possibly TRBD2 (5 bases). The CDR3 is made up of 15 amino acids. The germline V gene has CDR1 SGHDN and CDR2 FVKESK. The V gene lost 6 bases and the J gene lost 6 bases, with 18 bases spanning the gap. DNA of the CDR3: TGTGCCAGCAGTGCCGGACTCAACCCCCTCAATGAGCAGTTCTTC. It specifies CASSAGLNPLNEQFF.

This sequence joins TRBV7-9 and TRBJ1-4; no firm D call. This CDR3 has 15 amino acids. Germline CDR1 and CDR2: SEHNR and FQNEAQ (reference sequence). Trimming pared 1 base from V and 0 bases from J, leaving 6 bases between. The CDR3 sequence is CASSLGPATNEKLFF. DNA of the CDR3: TGTGCCAGCAGCTTAGGTCCTGCAACTAATGAAAAACTGTTTTTT.

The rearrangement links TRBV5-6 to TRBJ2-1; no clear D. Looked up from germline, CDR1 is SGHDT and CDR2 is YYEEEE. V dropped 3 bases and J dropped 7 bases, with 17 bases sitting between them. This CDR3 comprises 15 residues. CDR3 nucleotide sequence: TGTGCCAGCAGCTACGGTCCCATAGACAAGAATGAGCAGTTCTTC. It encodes CASSYGPIDKNEQFF.